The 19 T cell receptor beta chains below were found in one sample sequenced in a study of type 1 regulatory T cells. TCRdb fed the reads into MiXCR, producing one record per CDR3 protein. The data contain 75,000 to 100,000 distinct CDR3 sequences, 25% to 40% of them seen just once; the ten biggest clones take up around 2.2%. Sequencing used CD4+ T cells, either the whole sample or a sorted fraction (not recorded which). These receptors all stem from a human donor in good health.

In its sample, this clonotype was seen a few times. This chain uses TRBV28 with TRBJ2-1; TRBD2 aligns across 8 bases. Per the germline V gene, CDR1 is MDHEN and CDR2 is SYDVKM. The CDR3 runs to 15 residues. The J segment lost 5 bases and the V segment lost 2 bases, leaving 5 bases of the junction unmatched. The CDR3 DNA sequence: TGTGCCAGCAGTTTACTACGGGAGGGAGACAATGAGCAGTTCTTC. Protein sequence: CASSLLREGDNEQFF.

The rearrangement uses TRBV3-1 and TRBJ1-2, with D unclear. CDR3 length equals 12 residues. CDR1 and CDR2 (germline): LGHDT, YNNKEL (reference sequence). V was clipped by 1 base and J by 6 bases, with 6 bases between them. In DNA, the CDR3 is TGTGCCAGCAGCCAAGGGCATGATGGCTACACCTTC. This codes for CASSQGHDGYTF.

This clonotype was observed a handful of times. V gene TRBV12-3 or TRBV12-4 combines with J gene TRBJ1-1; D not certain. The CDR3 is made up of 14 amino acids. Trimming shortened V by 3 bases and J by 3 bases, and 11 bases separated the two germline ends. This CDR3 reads CASSFGLGDTEAFF. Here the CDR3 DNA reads TGTGCCAGCAGTTTCGGGCTGGGAGACACTGAAGCTTTCTTT.

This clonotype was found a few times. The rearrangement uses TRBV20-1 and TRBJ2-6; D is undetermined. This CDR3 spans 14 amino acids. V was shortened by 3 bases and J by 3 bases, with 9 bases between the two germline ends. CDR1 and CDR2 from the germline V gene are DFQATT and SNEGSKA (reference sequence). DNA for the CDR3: TGCAGTGCTAGGTTGGCGAATGGGGCCAACGTCCTGACTTTC. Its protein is CSARLANGANVLTF.

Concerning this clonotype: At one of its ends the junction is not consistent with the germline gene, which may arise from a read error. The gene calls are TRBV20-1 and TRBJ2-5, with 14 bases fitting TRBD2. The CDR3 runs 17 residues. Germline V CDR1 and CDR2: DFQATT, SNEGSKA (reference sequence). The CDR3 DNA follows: TGCAGTGCTGGGACTAGCGGGAGCGGCCTCGCAGGGGAGACCCAGTACTTT. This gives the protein CSAGTSGSGLAGETQYF.

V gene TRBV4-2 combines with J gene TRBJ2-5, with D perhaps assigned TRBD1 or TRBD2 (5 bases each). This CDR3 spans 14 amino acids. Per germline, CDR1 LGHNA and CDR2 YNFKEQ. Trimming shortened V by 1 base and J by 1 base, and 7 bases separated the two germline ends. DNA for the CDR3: TGTGCCAGCAGCCAAGGGGGGATCCAAGAGACCCAGTACTTC. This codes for CASSQGGIQETQYF.

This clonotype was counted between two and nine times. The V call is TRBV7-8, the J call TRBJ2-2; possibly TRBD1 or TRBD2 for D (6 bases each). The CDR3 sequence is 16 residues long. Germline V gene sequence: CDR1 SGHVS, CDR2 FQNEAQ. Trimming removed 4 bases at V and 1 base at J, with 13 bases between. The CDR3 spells CASSWRDTLNTGELFF. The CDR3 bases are TGTGCCAGCAGCTGGCGGGACACACTGAACACCGGGGAGCTGTTTTTT. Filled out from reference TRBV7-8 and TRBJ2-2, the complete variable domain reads GAGVSQSPRYKVAKRGQDVALRCDPISGHVSLFWYQQALGQGPEFLTYFQNEAQLDKSGLPSDRFFAERPEGSVSTLKIQRTQQEDSAVYLCASSWRDTLNTGELFFGEGSRLTVL.

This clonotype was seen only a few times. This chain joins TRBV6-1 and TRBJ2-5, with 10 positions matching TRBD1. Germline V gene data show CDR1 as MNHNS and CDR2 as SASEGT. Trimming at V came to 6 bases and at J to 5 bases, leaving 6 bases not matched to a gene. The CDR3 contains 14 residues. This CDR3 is CASRTGTGEETQYF. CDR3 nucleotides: TGTGCCAGCAGAACCGGGACAGGGGAGGAGACCCAGTACTTC.

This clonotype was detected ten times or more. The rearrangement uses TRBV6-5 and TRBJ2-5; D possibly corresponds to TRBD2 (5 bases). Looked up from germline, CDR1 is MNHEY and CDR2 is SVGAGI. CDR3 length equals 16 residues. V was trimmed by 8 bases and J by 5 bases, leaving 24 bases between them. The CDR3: CASSGGLSIEGETQYF. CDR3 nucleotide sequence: TGTGCCAGCTCCGGCGGGCTCTCAATCGAAGGGGAGACCCAGTACTTC.

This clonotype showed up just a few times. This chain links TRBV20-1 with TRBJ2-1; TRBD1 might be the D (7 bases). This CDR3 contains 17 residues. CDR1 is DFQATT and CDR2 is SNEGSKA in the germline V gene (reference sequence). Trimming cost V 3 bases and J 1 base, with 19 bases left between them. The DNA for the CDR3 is TGCAGTGCTAGGTGGCAGGGGGGCGGAGGATCCTACAATGAGCAGTTCTTC. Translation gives CSARWQGGGGSYNEQFF.

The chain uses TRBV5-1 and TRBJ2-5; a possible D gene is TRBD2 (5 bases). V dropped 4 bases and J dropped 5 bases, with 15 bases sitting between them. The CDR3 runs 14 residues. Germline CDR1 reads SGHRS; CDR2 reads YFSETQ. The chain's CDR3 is CASSVEGRGETQYF. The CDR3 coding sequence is TGCGCCAGCAGCGTAGAAGGCCGAGGGGAGACCCAGTACTTC.

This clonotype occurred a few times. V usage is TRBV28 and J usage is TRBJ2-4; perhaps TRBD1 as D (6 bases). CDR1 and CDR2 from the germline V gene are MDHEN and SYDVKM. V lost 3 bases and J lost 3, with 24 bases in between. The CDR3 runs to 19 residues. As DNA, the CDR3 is TGTGCCAGCAGTTTCAAGTCTCTGGCAGGGGAATGGGGCAAAAACATTCAGTACTTC. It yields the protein CASSFKSLAGEWGKNIQYF.

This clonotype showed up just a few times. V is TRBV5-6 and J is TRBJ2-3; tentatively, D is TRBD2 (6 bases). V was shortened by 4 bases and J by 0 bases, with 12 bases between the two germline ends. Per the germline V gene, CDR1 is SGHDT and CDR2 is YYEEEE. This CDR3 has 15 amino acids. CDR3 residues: CASSPLATSTDTQYF. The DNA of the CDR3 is TGTGCCAGCAGCCCACTAGCAACTAGCACAGATACGCAGTATTTT.

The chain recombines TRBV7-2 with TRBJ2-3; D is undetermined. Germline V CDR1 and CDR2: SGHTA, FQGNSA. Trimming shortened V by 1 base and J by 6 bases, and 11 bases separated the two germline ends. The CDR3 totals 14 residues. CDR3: CASSLGQSGDTQYF. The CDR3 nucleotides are TGTGCCAGCAGCTTAGGGCAGTCTGGGGATACGCAGTATTTT. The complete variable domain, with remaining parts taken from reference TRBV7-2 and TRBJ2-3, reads GAGVSQSPSNKVTEKGKDVELRCDPISGHTALYWYRQSLGQGLEFLIYFQGNSAPDKSGLPSDRFSAERTGGSVSTLTIQRTQQEDSAVYLCASSLGQSGDTQYFGPGTRLTVL.

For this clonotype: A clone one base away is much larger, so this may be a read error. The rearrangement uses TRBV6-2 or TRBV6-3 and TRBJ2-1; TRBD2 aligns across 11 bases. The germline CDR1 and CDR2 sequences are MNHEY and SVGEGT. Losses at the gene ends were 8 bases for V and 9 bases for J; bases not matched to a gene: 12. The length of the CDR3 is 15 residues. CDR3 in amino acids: CASGLAGLRRVEQFF. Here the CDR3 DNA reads TGTGCCAGCGGACTAGCGGGTCTCCGACGGGTTGAGCAGTTCTTC.

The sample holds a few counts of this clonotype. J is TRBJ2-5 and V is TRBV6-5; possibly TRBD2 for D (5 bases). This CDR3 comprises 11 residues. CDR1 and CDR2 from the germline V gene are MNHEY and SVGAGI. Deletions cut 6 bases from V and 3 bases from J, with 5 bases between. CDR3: CASRREETQYF. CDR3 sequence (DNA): TGTGCCAGCAGGAGGGAAGAGACCCAGTACTTC.

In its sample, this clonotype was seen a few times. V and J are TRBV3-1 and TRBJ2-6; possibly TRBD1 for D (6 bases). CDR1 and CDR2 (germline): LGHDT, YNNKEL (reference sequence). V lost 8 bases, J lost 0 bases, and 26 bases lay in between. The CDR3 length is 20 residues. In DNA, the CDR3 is TGTGCCAGCTCCAGTTCTTTAGTGGACAGACTAAACTCTGGGGCCAACGTCCTGACTTTC. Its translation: CASSSSLVDRLNSGANVLTF.

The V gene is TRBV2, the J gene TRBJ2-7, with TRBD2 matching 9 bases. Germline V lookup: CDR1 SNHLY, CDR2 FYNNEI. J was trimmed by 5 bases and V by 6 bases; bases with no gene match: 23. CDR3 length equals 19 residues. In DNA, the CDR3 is TGTGCCAGCAGAGCCCTCGTGGGCGGGAGGGGGTCTATGGTGGACGAGCAGTACTTC. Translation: CASRALVGGRGSMVDEQYF.

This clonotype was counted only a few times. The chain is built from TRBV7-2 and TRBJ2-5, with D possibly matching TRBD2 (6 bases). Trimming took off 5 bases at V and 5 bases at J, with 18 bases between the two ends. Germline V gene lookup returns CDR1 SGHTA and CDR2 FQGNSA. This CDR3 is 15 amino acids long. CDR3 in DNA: TGTGCCAGCAGCCAGCAGGGAGGAGGAGGCGAGACCCAGTACTTC. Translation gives CASSQQGGGGETQYF.